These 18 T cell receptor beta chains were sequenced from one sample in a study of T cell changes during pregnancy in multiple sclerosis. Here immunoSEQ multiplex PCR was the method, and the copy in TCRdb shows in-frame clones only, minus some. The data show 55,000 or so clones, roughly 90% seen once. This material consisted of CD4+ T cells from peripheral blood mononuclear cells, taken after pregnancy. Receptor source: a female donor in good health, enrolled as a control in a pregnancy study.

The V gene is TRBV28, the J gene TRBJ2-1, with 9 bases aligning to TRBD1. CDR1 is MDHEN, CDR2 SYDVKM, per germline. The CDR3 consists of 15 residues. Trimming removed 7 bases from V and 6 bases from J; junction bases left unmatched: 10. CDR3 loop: CASIHRDREFNEQFF. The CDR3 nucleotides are TGTGCCAGCATTCACCGGGACAGGGAATTCAATGAGCAGTTCTTC. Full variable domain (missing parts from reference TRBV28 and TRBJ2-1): DVKVTQSSRYLVKRTGEKVFLECVQDMDHENMFWYRQDPGLGLRLIYFSYDVKMKEKGDIPEGYSVSREKKERFSLILESASTNQTSMYLCASIHRDREFNEQFFGPGTRLTVL.

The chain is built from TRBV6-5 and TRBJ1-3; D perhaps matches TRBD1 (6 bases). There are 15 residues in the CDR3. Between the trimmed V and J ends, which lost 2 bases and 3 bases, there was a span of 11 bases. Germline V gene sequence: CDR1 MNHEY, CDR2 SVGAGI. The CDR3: CASSYGGADGNTIYF. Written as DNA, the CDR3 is TGTGCCAGCAGTTACGGGGGGGCAGATGGAAACACCATATATTTT.

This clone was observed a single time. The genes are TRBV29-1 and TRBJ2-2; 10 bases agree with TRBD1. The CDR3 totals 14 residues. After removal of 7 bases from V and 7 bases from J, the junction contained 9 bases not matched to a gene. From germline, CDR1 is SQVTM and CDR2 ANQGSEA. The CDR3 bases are TGCAGCGCCGCAGGACAGGGGGTAGGCGGGGAGCTGTTTTTT. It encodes CSAAGQGVGGELFF.

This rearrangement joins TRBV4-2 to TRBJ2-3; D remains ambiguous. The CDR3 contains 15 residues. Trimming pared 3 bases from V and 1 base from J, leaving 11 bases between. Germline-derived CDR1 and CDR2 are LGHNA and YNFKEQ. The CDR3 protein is CASSHPLGGTDTQYF. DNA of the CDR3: TGTGCCAGCAGCCACCCGCTAGGCGGCACAGATACGCAGTATTTT.

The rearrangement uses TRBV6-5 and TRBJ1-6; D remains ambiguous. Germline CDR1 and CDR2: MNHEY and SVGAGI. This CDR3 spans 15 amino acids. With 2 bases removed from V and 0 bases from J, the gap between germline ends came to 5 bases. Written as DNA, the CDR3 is TGTGCCAGCAGTTACAGCTTCTCCTATAATTCACCCCTCCACTTT. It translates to CASSYSFSYNSPLHF.

The CDR3 region is CASSQDRTAYNQPQHF. In nucleotides, the CDR3 is TGTGCCAGCAGCCAAGACAGGACAGCCTACAATCAGCCCCAGCATTTT. The V call is TRBV4-2, the J call TRBJ1-5, with a tentative D call TRBD1 (6 bases). Germline lookup yields CDR1 LGHNA and CDR2 YNFKEQ. The V and J ends lost 0 bases and 3 bases respectively, with 12 bases between them. The CDR3 spans 16 residues.

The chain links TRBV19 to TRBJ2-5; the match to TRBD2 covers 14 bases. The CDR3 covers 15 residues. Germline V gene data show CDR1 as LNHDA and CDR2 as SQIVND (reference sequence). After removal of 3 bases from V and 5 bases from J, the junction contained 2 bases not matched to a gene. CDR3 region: CASSIGLAGGETQYF. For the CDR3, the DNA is TGTGCCAGTAGTATCGGACTAGCGGGGGGCGAGACCCAGTACTTC.

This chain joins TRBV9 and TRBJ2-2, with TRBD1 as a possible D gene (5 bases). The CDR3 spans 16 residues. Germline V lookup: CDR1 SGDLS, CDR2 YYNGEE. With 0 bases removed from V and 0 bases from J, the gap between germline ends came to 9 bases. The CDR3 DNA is TGTGCCAGCAGCGTAGCAGGGTTGGCGAACACCGGGGAGCTGTTTTTT. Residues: CASSVAGLANTGELFF.

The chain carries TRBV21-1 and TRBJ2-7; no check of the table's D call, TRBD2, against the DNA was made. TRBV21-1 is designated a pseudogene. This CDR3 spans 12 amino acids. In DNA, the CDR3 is TGTGCCAGCTCCGAGGTCGGGTCCGAGCAGTACTTC. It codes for CASSEVGSEQYF.

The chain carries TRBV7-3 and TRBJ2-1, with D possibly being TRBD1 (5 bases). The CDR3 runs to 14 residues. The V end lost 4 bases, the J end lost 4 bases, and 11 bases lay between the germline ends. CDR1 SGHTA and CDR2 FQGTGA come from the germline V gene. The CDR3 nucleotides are TGTGCCAGCAGCTCAACAGGCGGATACAATGAGCAGTTCTTC. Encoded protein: CASSSTGGYNEQFF.

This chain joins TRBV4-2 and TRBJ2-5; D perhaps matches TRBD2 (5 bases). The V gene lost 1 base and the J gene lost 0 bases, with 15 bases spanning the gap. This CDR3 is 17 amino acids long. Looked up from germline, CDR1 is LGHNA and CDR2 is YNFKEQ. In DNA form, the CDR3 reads TGTGCCAGCAGCCAAGGTTTAAACGGACTCTACCAAGAGACCCAGTACTTC. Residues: CASSQGLNGLYQETQYF.

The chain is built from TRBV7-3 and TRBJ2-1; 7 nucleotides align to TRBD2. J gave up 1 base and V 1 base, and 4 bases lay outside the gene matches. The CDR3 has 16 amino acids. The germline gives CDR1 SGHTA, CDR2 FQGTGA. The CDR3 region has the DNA TGTGCCAGCAGCTTAAGGGGCGGGGGTTCCTACAATGAGCAGTTCTTC. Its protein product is CASSLRGGGSYNEQFF. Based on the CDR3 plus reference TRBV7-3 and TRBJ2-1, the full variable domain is GAGVSQTPSNKVTEKGKYVELRCDPISGHTALYWYRQSLGQGPEFLIYFQGTGAADDSGLPNDRFFAVRPEGSVSTLKIQRTERGDSAVYLCASSLRGGGSYNEQFFGPGTRLTVL.

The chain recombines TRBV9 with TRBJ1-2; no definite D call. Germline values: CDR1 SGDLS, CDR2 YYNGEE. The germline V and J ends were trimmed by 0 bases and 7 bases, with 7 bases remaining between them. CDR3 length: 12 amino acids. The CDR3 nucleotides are TGTGCCAGCAGCGTAGAGGCGGGTGGCTACACCTTC. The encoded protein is CASSVEAGGYTF.

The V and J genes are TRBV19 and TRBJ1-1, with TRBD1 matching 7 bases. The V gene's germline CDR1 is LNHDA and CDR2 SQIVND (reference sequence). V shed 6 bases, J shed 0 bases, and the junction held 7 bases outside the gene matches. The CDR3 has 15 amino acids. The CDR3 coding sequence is TGTGCCAGTAGGGGGACAGTCCTAATGAACACTGAAGCTTTCTTT. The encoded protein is CASRGTVLMNTEAFF.

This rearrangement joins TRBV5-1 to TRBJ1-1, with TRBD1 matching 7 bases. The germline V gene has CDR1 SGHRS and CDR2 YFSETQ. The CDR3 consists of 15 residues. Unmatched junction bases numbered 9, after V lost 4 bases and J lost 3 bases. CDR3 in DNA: TGCGCCAGCAGCCACCGACAGGGAGGCGACACTGAAGCTTTCTTT. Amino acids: CASSHRQGGDTEAFF.

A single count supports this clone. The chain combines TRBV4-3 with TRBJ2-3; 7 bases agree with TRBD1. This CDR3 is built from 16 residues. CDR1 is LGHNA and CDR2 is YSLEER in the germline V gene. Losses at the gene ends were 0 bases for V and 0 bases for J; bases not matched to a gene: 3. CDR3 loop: CASSQEATGSTDTQYF. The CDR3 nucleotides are TGCGCCAGCAGCCAAGAGGCGACAGGGAGCACAGATACGCAGTATTTT.

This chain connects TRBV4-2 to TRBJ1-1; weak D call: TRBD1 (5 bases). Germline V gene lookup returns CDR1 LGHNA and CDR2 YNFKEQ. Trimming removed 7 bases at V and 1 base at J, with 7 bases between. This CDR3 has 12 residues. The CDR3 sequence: CASKTGNTEAFF. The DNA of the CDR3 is TGTGCCAGCAAAACAGGGAACACTGAAGCTTTCTTT.

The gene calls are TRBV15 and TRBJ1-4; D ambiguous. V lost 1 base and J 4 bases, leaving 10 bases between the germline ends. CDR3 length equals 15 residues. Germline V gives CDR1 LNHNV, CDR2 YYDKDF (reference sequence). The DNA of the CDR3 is TGTGCCACCAGCAGAGGCGGGTTGCTTAATGAAAAACTGTTTTTT. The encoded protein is CATSRGGLLNEKLFF.